Listed here are 16 T cell receptor beta chains from one sample, sequenced in a study of T-cell memory formation after mild COVID-19. Using its own MiXCR run on the 5' RACE reads, TCRdb lists one record per CDR3 protein. Found here are around 320,000 distinct CDR3 sequences, just under 20% of them singletons; the top ten hold around 21%. The sample taken for sequencing was PBMCs or a T cell subset sorted from them (not recorded which). The receptor set was obtained from a man younger than 30 who had mild COVID-19 (a few samples of this study predate the infection). Cell type and time point are not known.

The rearrangement uses TRBV29-1 and TRBJ2-7; D is unresolved. V was cut by 5 bases and J by 3 bases, with 14 bases left in between. Germline V gene data show CDR1 as SQVTM and CDR2 as ANQGSEA. CDR3 length: 13 amino acids. In DNA, the CDR3 is TGCAGCGTTCTCGGGCAGGCACTCTACGAGCAGTACTTC. As protein: CSVLGQALYEQYF.

This clonotype appeared a few times. The chain links TRBV2 to TRBJ2-3; D could derive from TRBD1 or TRBD2 (5 bases each). Trimming took off 7 bases at V and 5 bases at J, with 19 bases between the two ends. This CDR3 comprises 15 residues. Germline V CDR1 and CDR2: SNHLY, FYNNEI. As DNA, the CDR3 is TGTGCCAGCACCGACGAGGGGAGAGGAGGAGATACGCAGTATTTT. This translates into CASTDEGRGGDTQYF.

The J gene is TRBJ2-5, the V gene TRBV7-2; no definite D call. This CDR3 comprises 13 residues. With 1 base removed from V and 5 bases from J, the gap between germline ends came to 8 bases. Germline lookup yields CDR1 SGHTA and CDR2 FQGNSA. CDR3 region: CASSLGIRETQYF. The CDR3 DNA reads TGTGCCAGCAGCTTAGGGATTAGGGAGACCCAGTACTTC.

This clonotype was counted at least ten times. Here the CDR3 DNA reads TGTGCCAGCAGTTTAGGAGGGGAACAGCCCCAGCATTTT. Translating gives CASSLGGEQPQHF. This chain links TRBV27 with TRBJ1-5, with a weak D call TRBD1 (5 bases). V shed 2 bases and J shed 7 bases, with 9 bases lying between them. The CDR3 totals 13 residues. CDR1 and CDR2 from the germline V gene are MNHEY and SMNVEV (reference sequence).

The chain joins TRBV5-1 to TRBJ1-5; D perhaps matches TRBD1 (5 bases). V was pared by 5 bases and J by 0 bases, with 12 bases between. The CDR3 length is 15 residues. CDR1 and CDR2 (germline): SGHRS, YFSETQ. CDR3 nucleotides: TGCGCCAGCAGTCGGGACGCAGATAGCAATCAGCCCCAGCATTTT. Translated, it gives CASSRDADSNQPQHF. Variable domain in full (rest from reference TRBV5-1 and TRBJ1-5): KAGVTQTPRYLIKTRGQQVTLSCSPISGHRSVSWYQQTPGQGLQFLFEYFSETQRNKGNFPGRFSGRQFSNSRSEMNVSTLELGDSALYLCASSRDADSNQPQHFGDGTRLSIL.

The chain uses TRBV5-1 and TRBJ1-4, with 7 bases that match TRBD1. V lost 7 bases, J lost 4 bases, and 4 bases stayed unmatched. The CDR3 covers 13 residues. CDR1 and CDR2 from the germline V gene are SGHRS and YFSETQ. The CDR3 reads CASRQGINEKLFF. In DNA form, the CDR3 reads TGCGCCAGCCGACAGGGCATTAATGAAAAACTGTTTTTT.

The rearrangement links TRBV14 to TRBJ2-1; no clear D gene. Deletions cut 1 base from V and 9 bases from J, with 4 bases between. Looked up from germline, CDR1 is SGHDN and CDR2 is FVKESK. The CDR3 loop spans 11 amino acids. CDR3 DNA: TGTGCCAGCAGCCAAGGGGGTGAGCAGTTCTTC. Translating it yields CASSQGGEQFF.

This clonotype was seen many times. V and J are TRBV6-1 and TRBJ2-5; D is perhaps TRBD1 (6 bases). Germline CDR1 reads MNHNS; CDR2 reads SASEGT. The CDR3 totals 13 residues. Trimming took 5 bases from V and 0 from J, leaving 7 bases between them. Here the CDR3 reads CASSRDNQETQYF. CDR3 in DNA: TGTGCCAGCAGTCGGGACAACCAAGAGACCCAGTACTTC.

The V gene is TRBV7-9, the J gene TRBJ1-1; TRBD1 matches 8 bases. The CDR3 runs 11 residues. Per the germline V gene, CDR1 is SEHNR and CDR2 is FQNEAQ (reference sequence). V lost 5 bases and J lost 12; bases outside the gene matches: 5. Here the CDR3 reads CASSADRGTFF. The CDR3 coding sequence is TGTGCCAGCAGCGCAGACAGGGGTACTTTCTTT.

This clonotype occurred a few times. The chain couples TRBV12-3 or TRBV12-4 to TRBJ2-3; D is ambiguous. The CDR3 runs to 15 residues. Trimming took off 2 bases at V and 2 bases at J, with 11 bases between the two ends. DNA of the CDR3: TGTGCCAGCAGTTTAAACAGCCTAGTCACAGATACGCAGTATTTT. Translating gives CASSLNSLVTDTQYF.

This clonotype has a count of ten or more. V is TRBV7-2 and J is TRBJ2-7; D possibly corresponds to TRBD2 (6 bases). The CDR3 has 15 residues. V was shortened by 5 bases and J by 5 bases, with 19 bases between the two germline ends. Germline CDR1 and CDR2: SGHTA and FQGNSA. This chain's CDR3 is CASSPLPGGTDEQYF. The CDR3, as DNA: TGTGCCAGCAGCCCTTTACCCGGCGGGACCGACGAGCAGTACTTC.

The DNA for the CDR3 is TGTGCCAGCAGTCGCACAGGGGGCGCGGGGGGCTACACCTTC. It specifies CASSRTGGAGGYTF. The gene calls are TRBV4-2 and TRBJ1-2; 9 nucleotides line up with TRBD1. Germline V lookup: CDR1 LGHNA, CDR2 YNFKEQ. This CDR3 has 14 amino acids. J gave up 8 bases and V 6 bases, and 10 bases lay outside the gene matches.

The chain carries TRBV12-3 or TRBV12-4 and TRBJ2-1; maybe TRBD2 (6 bases). V lost 7 bases and J lost 5, with 15 bases in between. CDR3 length: 14 amino acids. The CDR3 reads CASIGIGGHNEQFF. DNA for the CDR3: TGTGCCAGCATTGGTATAGGAGGGCACAATGAGCAGTTCTTC.

The sample holds a few counts of this clonotype. The chain combines TRBV5-1 with TRBJ2-5; D is perhaps TRBD2 (6 bases). The CDR3 length is 15 residues. CDR1 is SGHRS and CDR2 is YFSETQ in the germline V gene. The V and J ends lost 3 bases and 4 bases respectively, with 16 bases between them. The CDR3 loop reads CASSYLPGLSETQYF. The DNA of the CDR3 is TGCGCCAGCAGCTACCTACCGGGACTTTCAGAGACCCAGTACTTC.

This clonotype appeared a few times. Here the CDR3 reads CASNRGGTDTQYF. The CDR3 DNA reads as TGTGCCAGCAACAGGGGAGGAACAGATACGCAGTATTTT. This chain connects TRBV25-1 to TRBJ2-3; tentatively, D is TRBD1 (7 bases). Trimming stripped 7 bases from V and 3 bases from J, with 11 bases between. The V gene's germline CDR1 is MGHDK and CDR2 SYGVNS. This CDR3 region has 13 residues.

This clonotype was counted between two and nine times. The V and J genes are TRBV20-1 and TRBJ2-1, with TRBD1 identical over 10 bases. Germline CDR1 DFQATT, CDR2 SNEGSKA (reference sequence). The CDR3 has 15 amino acids. After removal of 6 bases from V and 6 bases from J, the junction contained 11 bases not matched to a gene. CDR3 nucleotide sequence: TGCAGTGCCTCCCGGGGGACAGGGGTAACCAATGAGCAGTTCTTC. Its translation is CSASRGTGVTNEQFF.